One sample yielded the 10 T cell receptor beta chains listed below, sequenced in a study of blood T cell repertoires in COVID-19. Produced via immunoSEQ multiplex PCR; TCRdb's table is partial and in-frame only. The sample consists of more than 60,000 clones, around 85% of them appearing once. Sequenced sample: peripheral blood. These receptors were collected from a man aged 50 to 59 with active COVID-19.

The V call is TRBV7-9, the J call TRBJ2-5, with TRBD1 matching 7 bases. CDR1 and CDR2 from the germline V gene are SEHNR and FQNEAQ (reference sequence). This CDR3 spans 16 amino acids. With 2 bases clipped from V and 3 bases from J, the junction kept 9 bases outside the gene matches. CDR3: CASSLLLGTAKETQYF. In nucleotides, the CDR3 is TGTGCCAGCAGCTTACTCCTGGGGACAGCCAAAGAGACCCAGTACTTC.

This rearrangement joins TRBV6-5 to TRBJ1-2; no firm D call. Germline V gene data show CDR1 as MNHEY and CDR2 as SVGAGI. The CDR3 has 13 residues. With 2 bases removed from V and 1 base from J, the gap between germline ends came to 5 bases. The CDR3 here is CASSYTSNYGYTF. CDR3 in DNA: TGTGCCAGCAGTTACACCAGTAACTATGGCTACACCTTC.

This chain links TRBV5-1 with TRBJ2-1; tentative D call: TRBD1 (6 bases). Germline loops: CDR1 SGHRS, CDR2 YFSETQ. The CDR3 is 14 amino acids. Deletions cut 2 bases from V and 7 bases from J, with 13 bases between. The CDR3 reads CASSFSLGGNEQFF. The CDR3 DNA is TGCGCCAGCAGCTTTAGCCTAGGGGGTAATGAGCAGTTCTTC. Full variable domain (rest looked up from reference TRBV5-1 and TRBJ2-1): KAGVTQTPRYLIKTRGQQVTLSCSPISGHRSVSWYQQTPGQGLQFLFEYFSETQRNKGNFPGRFSGRQFSNSRSEMNVSTLELGDSALYLCASSFSLGGNEQFFGPGTRLTVL.

CDR3 sequence reads: CASSFGTSGRRTDTQYF. CDR3 bases: TGTGCCAGCAGTTTCGGTACTAGCGGGAGGCGCACAGATACGCAGTATTTT. The V call is TRBV28, the J call TRBJ2-3; 12 positions match TRBD2. Germline loops: CDR1 MDHEN, CDR2 SYDVKM. The trim removed 3 bases at V and 1 base at J, leaving 5 bases unmatched. The CDR3 totals 17 residues.

This chain uses TRBV11-2 with TRBJ1-2, with 8 bases aligning to TRBD1. CDR3 length: 15 amino acids. Germline trimming cut 5 bases from V and 4 bases from J; bases unmatched to any gene: 9. Germline lookup yields CDR1 SGHAT and CDR2 FQNNGV. Here the CDR3 reads CASSERGQGLYGYTF. CDR3 bases: TGTGCCAGCAGCGAAAGAGGACAGGGACTCTATGGCTACACCTTC. Looking up the rest from reference TRBV11-2 and TRBJ1-2 gives the full variable domain: EAGVAQSPRYKIIEKRQSVAFWCNPISGHATLYWYQQILGQGPKLLIQFQNNGVVDDSQLPKDRFSAERLKGVDSTLKIQPAKLEDSAVYLCASSERGQGLYGYTFGSGTRLTVV.

V is TRBV9 and J is TRBJ2-5; TRBD1 matches 8 bases. J was trimmed by 4 bases and V by 4 bases; bases with no gene match: 6. The CDR3 has 14 residues. The germline V gene has CDR1 SGDLS and CDR2 YYNGEE. The CDR3 here is CASSPRTGLETQYF. CDR3 nucleotides: TGTGCCAGCAGCCCGCGGACAGGGCTAGAGACCCAGTACTTC.

The chain has TRBV24-1 and TRBJ2-5; 7 nucleotides match TRBD1. V shed 5 bases and J 5 bases; nucleotides not matched to a gene: 10. The CDR3 length is 15 residues. Germline values: CDR1 KGHDR, CDR2 SFDVKD. The chain's CDR3 is CATSVGSGGMETQYF. As DNA, the CDR3 is TGTGCCACCAGTGTCGGGTCAGGGGGTATGGAGACCCAGTACTTC.

This clone was detected only a few times. The rearrangement uses TRBV4-3 and TRBJ2-7, with TRBD2 identical over 7 bases. Looked up from germline, CDR1 is LGHNA and CDR2 is YSLEER. The length of the CDR3 is 16 residues. J lost 5 bases, V lost 1 base, and 11 bases had no gene match. DNA for the CDR3: TGCGCCAGCAGCCAAGGTTATGGCGGGGGTGGCCACGAGCAGTACTTC. Translated: CASSQGYGGGGHEQYF.

The V gene is TRBV21-1, the J gene TRBJ2-7; TRBD1 reflects the table's D call only, with no check against the DNA. TRBV21-1 is deemed a pseudogene. This CDR3 has 16 amino acids. CDR3 region: CASSKPLLGTGDEQYF. DNA for the CDR3: TGTGCCAGCAGCAAACCGCTGCTTGGAACAGGGGACGAGCAGTACTTC.

The genes are TRBV30 and TRBJ2-1, with 8 bases aligning to TRBD2. The V segment lost 1 base and the J segment 4 bases; nucleotides outside the gene matches: 9. Germline V gene sequence: CDR1 GTSNPN, CDR2 SVGIG (reference sequence). CDR3 length equals 16 residues. The CDR3 bases are TGTGCCTGGAGTGCCCTCACTAGCGGAAGATACAATGAGCAGTTCTTC. Translated: CAWSALTSGRYNEQFF.